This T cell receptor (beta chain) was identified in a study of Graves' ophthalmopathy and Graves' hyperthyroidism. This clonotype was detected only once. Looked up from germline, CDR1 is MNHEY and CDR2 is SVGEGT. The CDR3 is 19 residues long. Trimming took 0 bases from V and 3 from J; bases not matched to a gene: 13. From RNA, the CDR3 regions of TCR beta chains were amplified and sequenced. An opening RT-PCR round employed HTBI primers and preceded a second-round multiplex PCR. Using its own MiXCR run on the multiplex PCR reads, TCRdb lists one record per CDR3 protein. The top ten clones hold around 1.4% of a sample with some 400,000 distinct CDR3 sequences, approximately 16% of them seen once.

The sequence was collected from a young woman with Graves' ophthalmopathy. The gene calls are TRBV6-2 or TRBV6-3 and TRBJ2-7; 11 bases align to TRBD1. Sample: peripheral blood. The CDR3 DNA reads TGTGCCAGCAGTTACTCGAAGGGACGCCGGGACAGGGGGATCTACGAGCAGTACTTC. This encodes CASSYSKGRRDRGIYEQYF.